This T cell receptor (beta chain) derives from a study of spatial heterogeneity in lung cancer. Study-level points and caveats: Tumor mutation count correlated with how many alpha and beta TCRs expanded intratumorally. Around 7.3% of tumor T cells for alpha chains and 12% to 15% for beta chains were estimated to be covered. The study found that ubiquitous and regional expanded TCR counts tracked ubiquitous and regional nonsynonymous mutations, respectively.

Unique molecular identifiers tagged every individual TCR cDNA molecule. TCRdb reprocessed the 5' RACE reads with MiXCR, giving one entry per CDR3 protein. Among fewer than 15,000 distinct CDR3 sequences, 5.6% were seen once, and the ten largest hold 11%. CDR3 length equals 14 residues. Germline CDR1 reads LGHDT; CDR2 reads YNNKEL (reference sequence). V lost 4 bases, J lost 5 bases, and 11 bases lay in between. The time point here: sample taken at primary tumor resection. Samples came from roughly 70 TRACERx patients with untreated early-stage lung cancer. Within the sample, this clonotype is medium-sized. What it binds is unknown. As an off-target read in a library built for alpha chains, this beta chain has a frequency of little significance.

This clonotype originated in a female donor with early-stage non-small cell lung cancer. The chain couples TRBV3-1 to TRBJ2-2; TRBD1 might be the D (5 bases). This specimen consisted of lung tumor tissue, obtained at surgery. CDR3 protein: CASSRTPNTGELFF. Here the CDR3 DNA reads TGTGCCAGCAGCCGGACACCTAATACCGGGGAGCTGTTTTTT.